This is a list of T cell receptor beta chains from one sample in a study of Ad26.COV2.S vaccination and SARS-CoV-2 variants. Profiled with immunoSEQ multiplex PCR; TCRdb holds only in-frame clones, not every one. The sample gives hundreds of thousands of clones, less than 90% of which show up once; 6.4% is in the top ten. This sample comprised peripheral blood, obtained in a trial of Ad26.COV2.S vaccine versus placebo. The source is a person between 18 and 65 years old who received the Ad26.COV2.S COVID-19 vaccine or a placebo. Both conserved end residues are part of each CDR3. Fields, in order: clone size, D gene, V gene, J gene, CDR3 DNA, CDR3 protein. D genes are given only for firm matches. Some rows have no size entry. The others give once, few or many, or a class for an expanded clone.

NA,NA,TRBV19,TRBJ1-1,TGTGCCAGTAGTATAAGGGGGGTCACTGAAGCTTTCTTT,CASSIRGVTEAFF
few,NA,TRBV4-3,TRBJ2-2,TGCGCCAGCAGCCAAGATCACTTGGGAACCGGGGAGCTGTTTTTT,CASSQDHLGTGELFF
once,NA,TRBV30,TRBJ2-3,TGTGCCTGGAGTAGAGAGGTGGACCGGGATACGCAGTATTTT,CAWSREVDRDTQYF
NA,NA,TRBV6-2/TRBV6-3,TRBJ1-4,TGTGCCAGCAGCAACGGGGGGTCCTACGAAAAACTGTTTTTT,CASSNGGSYEKLFF
NA,TRBD1,TRBV6-5,TRBJ1-1,TGTGCCAGCAGAGTACAGGGGGGCACTGAAGCTTTCTTT,CASRVQGGTEAFF
NA,NA,TRBV12-3/TRBV12-4,TRBJ1-5,TGTGCCAGCAGGGGGCAGAATCAGCCCCAGCATTTT,CASRGQNQPQHF
NA,NA,TRBV30,TRBJ1-2,TGTGCCTGGAGTCGGCGGGATCCCTATGGCTACACCTTC,CAWSRRDPYGYTF
few,TRBD1,TRBV30,TRBJ2-5,TGTGCCTGGAGTAGGGGGCTGGGGGAGACCCAGTACTTC,CAWSRGLGETQYF
NA,NA,TRBV10-2,TRBJ1-6,TGCGCCAGCAGGTCAAAACAGGAATATAATTCACCCCTCCACTTT,CASRSKQEYNSPLHF
NA,NA,TRBV28,TRBJ1-5,TGTGCCAGCACTGAGTTCAGGGGCCCCAATCAGCCCCAGCATTTT,CASTEFRGPNQPQHF
NA,TRBD2,TRBV11-1,TRBJ2-3,TGTGCCAGCAGCTTAGGACCGGGACTAGCCGGAGATACGCAGTATTTT,CASSLGPGLAGDTQYF
few,TRBD1,TRBV24-1,TRBJ2-1,TGTGCCACCAGTGACATCCGGACAGGAACAACGGGTGAGCAGTTCTTC,CATSDIRTGTTGEQFF
NA,NA,TRBV15,TRBJ2-7,TGTGCCACCAGCAGAGATCGAGGGGGATCCCTCTACGAGCAGTACTTC,CATSRDRGGSLYEQYF
NA,NA,TRBV7-3,TRBJ2-2,TGTGCCAGCAGCACCCGACCGGAACTCACGGGGGAGCTGTTTTTT,CASSTRPELTGELFF
NA,TRBD2,TRBV3-1/TRBV3-2,TRBJ2-1,TGTGCCAGCAGCCAAAGGGAGGGGGTTAGCGGGAACGGTGAGCAGTTCTTC,CASSQREGVSGNGEQFF
NA,NA,TRBV19,TRBJ2-3,TGTGCCAGTACACCCGACAGACTTTTCACAGATACGCAGTATTTT,CASTPDRLFTDTQYF
NA,TRBD1,TRBV5-1,TRBJ2-7,TGCGCCAGCAGCGCCTCGGGACAGGGCCCCTACGAGCAGTACTTC,CASSASGQGPYEQYF
NA,NA,TRBV28,TRBJ2-7,TGTGCCAGCAGCCCCTCAGGGGCCAACTACGAGCAGTACTTC,CASSPSGANYEQYF
NA,NA,TRBV30,TRBJ1-4,TGTGCCTGGAGTGTACTGGCAGTTCAGTTCGAAAAACTGTTTTTT,CAWSVLAVQFEKLFF